This TCR beta chain was recorded in a study of beta chain features in type 1 diabetes. Points from the study as a whole: Compared to healthy donors, patients appeared to have naive, central memory and Treg TCRB repertoires that were more alike.

The CDR3 runs to 14 residues. CDR1 and CDR2 from the germline V gene are SGHRS and YFSETQ. The V end lost 1 base, the J end lost 3 bases, and 8 bases lay between the germline ends. Expressed TCRB transcripts were sequenced, since all the RNA that had been isolated was reverse transcribed. Data came from immunoSEQ multiplex PCR; TCRdb stores just in-frame clones and leaves some out. The repertoire consists of roughly 150,000 clones, with approximately 12% occurring once and the leading ten covering approximately 2%. This clone appeared a few times. Its antigen is not known. The V gene is TRBV5-1, the J gene TRBJ1-3; no definite D call. The sequence derives from a man younger than 35 in good health. The sample consisted of central memory CD4+ T cells from blood. The chain's CDR3 is CASSLWGGGNTIYF. As DNA, the CDR3 is TGCGCCAGCAGCTTGTGGGGAGGTGGAAACACCATATATTTT. Supplemented by reference TRBV5-1 and TRBJ1-3, the full variable domain reads KAGVTQTPRYLIKTRGQQVTLSCSPISGHRSVSWYQQTPGQGLQFLFEYFSETQRNKGNFPGRFSGRQFSNSRSEMNVSTLELGDSALYLCASSLWGGGNTIYFGEGSWLTVV.